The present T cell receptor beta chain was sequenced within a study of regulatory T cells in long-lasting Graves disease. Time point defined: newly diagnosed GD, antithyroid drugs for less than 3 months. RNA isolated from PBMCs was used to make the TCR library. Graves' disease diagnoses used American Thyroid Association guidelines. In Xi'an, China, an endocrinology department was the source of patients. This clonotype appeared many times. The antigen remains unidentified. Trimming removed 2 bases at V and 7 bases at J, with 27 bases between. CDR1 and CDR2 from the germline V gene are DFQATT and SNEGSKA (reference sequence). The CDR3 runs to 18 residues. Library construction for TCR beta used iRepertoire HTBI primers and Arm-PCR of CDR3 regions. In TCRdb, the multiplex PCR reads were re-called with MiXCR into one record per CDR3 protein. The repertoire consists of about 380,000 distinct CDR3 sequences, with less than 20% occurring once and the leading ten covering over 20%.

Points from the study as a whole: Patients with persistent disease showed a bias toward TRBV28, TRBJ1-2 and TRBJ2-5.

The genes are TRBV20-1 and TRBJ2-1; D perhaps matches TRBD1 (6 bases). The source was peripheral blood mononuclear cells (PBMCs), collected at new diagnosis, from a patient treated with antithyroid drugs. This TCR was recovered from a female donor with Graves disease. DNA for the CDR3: TGCAGTGCTAGAATTCGGGTACGTCAGGGGCTAGGTGGGAATGAGCAGTTCTTC. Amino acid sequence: CSARIRVRQGLGGNEQFF.